The 4 T cell receptor beta chains below all came from one sample that was sequenced in a study of blood T cell repertoires in COVID-19. Libraries were prepared by immunoSEQ multiplex PCR; TCRdb keeps only in-frame clonotypes and omits some of them. The sample records roughly 200,000 clones, roughly 85% being singletons. Sequences were obtained from peripheral blood. The origin of the receptors is a woman between 55 and 75 years old with acute or convalescent COVID-19.

The rearrangement uses TRBV10-2 and TRBJ1-1, with D possibly matching TRBD1 (6 bases). V was cut by 0 bases and J by 6 bases, with 8 bases left in between. The CDR3 length is 13 residues. Germline V lookup: CDR1 WSHSY, CDR2 SAAADI. DNA of the CDR3: TGCGCCAGCAGTGAGTCCAGGGGTTCTGAAGCTTTCTTT. Translating it yields CASSESRGSEAFF.

V and J are TRBV14 and TRBJ1-4; maybe TRBD1 (6 bases). Trimming shortened V by 2 bases and J by 4 bases, and 11 bases separated the two germline ends. Germline V gene data show CDR1 as SGHDN and CDR2 as FVKESK. This CDR3 contains 15 residues. CDR3: CASSQIQGLNEKLFF. The DNA for the CDR3 is TGTGCCAGCAGCCAAATTCAGGGGCTTAATGAAAAACTGTTTTTT.

This chain links TRBV19 with TRBJ2-5; 7 bases are shared with TRBD1. The CDR3 loop spans 16 amino acids. The germline V gene encodes CDR1 LNHDA and CDR2 SQIVND (reference sequence). V dropped 6 bases and J dropped 3; count of bases not matched to a gene: 13. The CDR3 coding sequence is TGTGCCAGTAGCAATACAGGGAAGGGGGCGGAAGAGACCCAGTACTTC. Residues: CASSNTGKGAEETQYF.

This clone was recorded a few times. V usage is TRBV3-1 (or the pseudogene TRBV3-2) and J usage is TRBJ2-1; 8 nucleotides match TRBD1. The V segment lost 4 bases and the J segment 7 bases; nucleotides outside the gene matches: 6. The germline V gene has CDR1 LGHDT and CDR2 YNNKEL (reference sequence). The CDR3 is made up of 14 amino acids. DNA of the CDR3: TGTGCCAGCAGCCTCAGAGGACAGGGTAATGAGCAGTTCTTC. Amino acid sequence: CASSLRGQGNEQFF.